This entry describes one T cell receptor beta chain. This receptor's antigen is unknown. No qualities accompany the bases; no much larger clone lies one base away. Relative to germline, V is 0 bases shorter and J is 7 bases shorter, with 10 bases between their ends. From cysteine to phenylalanine, the CDR3 is 13 amino acids long. Solely the CDR3 DNA is kept, with 39 bases framed from the first base. The germline V gene (reference sequence) specifies DFQATT as CDR1 and SNEGSKA as CDR2. Libraries were built with 5' RACE. The instrument was an Illumina HiSeq 2000. A universal primer binding site was added through template switching, and the final cDNA carried a unique molecular identifier so that TCR cDNA molecules could be counted accurately. Specific primers in the conserved constant-segment region were used to synthesize first-strand cDNA for the TCR alpha and beta chains. To control for contamination, every cDNA library carried two barcodes: a SMART-Mk sample barcode plus Illumina barcodes. TruSeq adapter sequences and Illumina sample barcodes were added in two successive PCR steps. The TCR alpha and beta cDNA libraries were sequenced on the Illumina HiSeq platform using custom primers. Under the source paper's analysis protocol: Raw reads were processed with MiGEC to extract unique molecular identifiers, and MiXCR was used to determine CDR3 positions. Recombination models were inferred per individual with the repgenHMM and IGoR tools using an EM algorithm. The analysis of shared clonotypes was done with the tcR package in R, with sharing normalized by the product of cloneset sizes. To study raw recombination free of thymic and clonal selection effects, out-of-frame nonproductive sequences were analyzed. Through fastp at Q25 and MiXCR, TCRdb rebuilt clones from the public reads, retaining in-frame beta chains. Under each unique CDR3 protein, matching rows form one entry showing the most common genes and DNA. What appears here as the V and J calls and clone size reflects TCRdb's work, not the paper's. This sample comprises nearly 900,000 distinct CDR3 sequences, more than 9% of them detected only once. About 1.5% of the sample is in the top ten clones.

These data are taken from a study of identical twins (TCRdb year 2016). Background for the entire study: To test whether fetal clonotypes persist, this study deep-sequenced TCR alpha and beta repertoires from monozygotic twins, from unrelated adults of various ages, and from cord blood. To rule out contamination, the twin experiments were replicated at different times with different library preparation protocols.

All donors were healthy Caucasians. Three pairs of female monozygotic twins, all aged about 18 to 29 years, made up the twin cohort. The RNA used for TCR libraries was isolated from peripheral blood mononuclear cells. Study-wide findings and limitations: Fewer insertions were carried by abundant cord blood beta clonotypes, a similar but weaker trend appeared in young adult naive repertoires, and no such trend appeared in memory repertoires. Compared with coincidental sharing between unrelated individuals, out-of-frame TCR alpha sequences shared between twins had an excess of sequences with low generation probability. Invariant T cells such as MAIT and iNKT could partly confound zero-insertion analyses, though diverse VJ usage argued against this for most clonotypes. Because the same donors could not be followed over many years, the conclusions depended on cross-sectional statistical analysis. The excess sharing between twins in beta out-of-frame sequences was weaker because fewer shared sequences reduced the signal-to-noise ratio. Out-of-frame TCR alpha sharing in monozygotic twins was systematically underestimated by recombination models, whereas sharing between unrelated individuals was in agreement with the recombination models.

The same data also went into a second study, on yellow fever vaccine responses in identical twins. As noted in the second study: The T cell response to vaccination in identical twins was reported by the authors to appear partly convergent and partly personalized. Focusing on identical twins, the study followed the T cell clones that responded to the vaccine, and did so with precision.

The source is a young woman in good health. The sample comprised PBMCs. The sequence is built from TRBV20-1 and TRBJ2-4; no D gene call is confident. The DNA reads as follows: TGCAGTGCTAGAGATCCCAGGACGAACATTCAGTACTTC. Its amino acids are CSARDPRTNIQYF.